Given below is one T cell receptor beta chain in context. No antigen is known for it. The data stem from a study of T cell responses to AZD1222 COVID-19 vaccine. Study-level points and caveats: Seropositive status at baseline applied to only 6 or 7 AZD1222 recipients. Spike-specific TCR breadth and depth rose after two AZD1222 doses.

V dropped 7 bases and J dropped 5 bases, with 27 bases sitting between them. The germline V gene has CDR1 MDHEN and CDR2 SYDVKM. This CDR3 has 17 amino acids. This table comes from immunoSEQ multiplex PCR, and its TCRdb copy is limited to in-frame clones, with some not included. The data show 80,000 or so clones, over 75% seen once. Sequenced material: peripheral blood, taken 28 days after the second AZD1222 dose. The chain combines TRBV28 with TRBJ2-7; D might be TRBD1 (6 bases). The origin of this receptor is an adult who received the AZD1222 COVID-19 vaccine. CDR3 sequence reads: CASKPQGIARGGDEQYF. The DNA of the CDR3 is TGTGCCAGCAAGCCACAGGGAATAGCCCGGGGTGGGGACGAGCAGTACTTC.